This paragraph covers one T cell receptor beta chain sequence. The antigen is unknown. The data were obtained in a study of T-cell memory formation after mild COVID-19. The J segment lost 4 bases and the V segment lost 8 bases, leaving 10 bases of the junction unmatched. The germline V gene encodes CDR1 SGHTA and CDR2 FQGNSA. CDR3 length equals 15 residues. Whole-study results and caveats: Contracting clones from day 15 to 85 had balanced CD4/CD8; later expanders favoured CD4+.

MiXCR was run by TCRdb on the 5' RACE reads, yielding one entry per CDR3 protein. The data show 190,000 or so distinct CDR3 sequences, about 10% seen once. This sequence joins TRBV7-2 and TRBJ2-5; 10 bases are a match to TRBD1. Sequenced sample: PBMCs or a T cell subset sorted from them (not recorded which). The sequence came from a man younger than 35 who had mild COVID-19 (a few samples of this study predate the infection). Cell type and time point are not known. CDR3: CASGDWTGGAETQYF. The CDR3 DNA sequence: TGTGCCAGCGGAGATTGGACAGGGGGAGCAGAGACCCAGTACTTC.